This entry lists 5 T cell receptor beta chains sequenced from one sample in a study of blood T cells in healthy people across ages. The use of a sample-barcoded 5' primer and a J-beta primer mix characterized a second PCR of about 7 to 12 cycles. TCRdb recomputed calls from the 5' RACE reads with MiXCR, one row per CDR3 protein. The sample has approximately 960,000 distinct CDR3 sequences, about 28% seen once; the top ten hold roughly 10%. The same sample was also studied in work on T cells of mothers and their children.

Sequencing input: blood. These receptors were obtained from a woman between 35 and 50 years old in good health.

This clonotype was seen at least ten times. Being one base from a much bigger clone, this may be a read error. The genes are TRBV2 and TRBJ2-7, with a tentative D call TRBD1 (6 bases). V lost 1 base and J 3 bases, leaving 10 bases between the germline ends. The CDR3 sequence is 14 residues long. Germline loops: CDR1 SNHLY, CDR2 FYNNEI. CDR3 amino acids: CASSEGQASYEQYF. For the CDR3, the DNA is TGTGCCAGCAGTGAAGGACAGGCGAGCTACGAGCAGTACTTC.

The chain's CDR3 is CASSPKMVSYEQYF. CDR3 coding DNA: TGTGCCAGCTCACCAAAGATGGTCTCCTACGAGCAGTACTTC. V usage is TRBV18 and J usage is TRBJ2-7; no definite D call. Trimming removed 2 bases at V and 0 bases at J, with 8 bases between. This CDR3 has 14 amino acids. The germline CDR1 and CDR2 sequences are KGHSH and LQKENI. Drawing the rest from reference TRBV18 and TRBJ2-7, the complete variable domain is NAGVMQNPRHLVRRRGQEARLRCSPMKGHSHVYWYRQLPEEGLKFMVYLQKENIIDESGMPKERFSAEFPKEGPSILRIQQVVRGDSAAYFCASSPKMVSYEQYFGPGTRLTVT.

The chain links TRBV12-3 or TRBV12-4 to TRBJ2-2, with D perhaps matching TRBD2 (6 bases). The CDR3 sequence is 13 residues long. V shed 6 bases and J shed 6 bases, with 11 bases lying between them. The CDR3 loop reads CASSLGEAGELFF. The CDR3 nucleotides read TGTGCCAGCAGCCTAGGGGAGGCCGGGGAGCTGTTTTTT.

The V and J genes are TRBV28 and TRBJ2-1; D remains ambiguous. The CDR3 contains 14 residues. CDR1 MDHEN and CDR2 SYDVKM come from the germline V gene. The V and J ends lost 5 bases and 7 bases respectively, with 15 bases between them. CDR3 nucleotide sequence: TGTGCCAGCAGTGCCGGGTCCCTCCTGAATGAGCAGTTCTTC. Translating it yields CASSAGSLLNEQFF.

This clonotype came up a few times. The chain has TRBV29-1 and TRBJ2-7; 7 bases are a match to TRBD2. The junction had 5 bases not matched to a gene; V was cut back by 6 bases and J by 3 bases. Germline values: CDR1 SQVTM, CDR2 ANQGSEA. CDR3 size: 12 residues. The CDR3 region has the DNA TGCAGCGTCCCCGGGGAGGGCTACGAGCAGTACTTC. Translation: CSVPGEGYEQYF.